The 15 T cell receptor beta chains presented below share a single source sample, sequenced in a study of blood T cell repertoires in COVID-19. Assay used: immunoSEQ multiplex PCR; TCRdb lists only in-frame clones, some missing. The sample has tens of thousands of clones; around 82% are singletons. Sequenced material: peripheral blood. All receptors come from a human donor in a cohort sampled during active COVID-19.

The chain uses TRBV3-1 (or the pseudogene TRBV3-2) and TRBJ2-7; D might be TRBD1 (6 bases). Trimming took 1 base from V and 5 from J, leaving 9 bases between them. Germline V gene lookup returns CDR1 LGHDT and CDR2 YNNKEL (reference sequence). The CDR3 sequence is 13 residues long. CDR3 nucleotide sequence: TGTGCCAGCAGCCAAGGGGGGCCCAACGAGCAGTACTTC. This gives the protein CASSQGGPNEQYF.

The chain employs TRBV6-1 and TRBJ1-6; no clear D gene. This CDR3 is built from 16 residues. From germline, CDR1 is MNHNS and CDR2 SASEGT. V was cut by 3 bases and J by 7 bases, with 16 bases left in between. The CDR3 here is CASSEVLARLNSPLHF. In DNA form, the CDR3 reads TGTGCCAGCAGTGAGGTCCTGGCCCGTCTCAATTCACCCCTCCACTTT.

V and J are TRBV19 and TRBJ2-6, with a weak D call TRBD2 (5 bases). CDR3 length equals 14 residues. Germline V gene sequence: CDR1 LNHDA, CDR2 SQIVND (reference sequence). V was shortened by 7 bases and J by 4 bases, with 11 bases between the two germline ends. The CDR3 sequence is CASTDLQGANVLTF. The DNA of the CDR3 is TGTGCCAGTACGGACTTACAGGGGGCCAACGTCCTGACTTTC.

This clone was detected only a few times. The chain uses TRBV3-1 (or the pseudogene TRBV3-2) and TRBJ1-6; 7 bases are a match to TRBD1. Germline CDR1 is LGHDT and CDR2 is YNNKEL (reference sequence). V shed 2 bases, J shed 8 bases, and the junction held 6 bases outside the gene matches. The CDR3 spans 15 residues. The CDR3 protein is CASSQTTGVDSPLHF. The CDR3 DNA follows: TGTGCCAGCAGCCAAACCACAGGGGTGGATTCACCCCTCCACTTT.

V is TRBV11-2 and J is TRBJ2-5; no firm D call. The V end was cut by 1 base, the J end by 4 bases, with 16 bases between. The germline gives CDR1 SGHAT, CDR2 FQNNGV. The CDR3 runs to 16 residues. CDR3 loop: CASSLVAVSLVETQYF. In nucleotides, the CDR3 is TGTGCCAGCAGCTTAGTTGCTGTTTCTCTAGTAGAGACCCAGTACTTC.

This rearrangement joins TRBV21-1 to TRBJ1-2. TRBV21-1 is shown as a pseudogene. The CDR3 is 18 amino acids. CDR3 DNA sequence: TGTGCCAGCAGCAAAGCATACAGCACGGGGGGTCCCCCCGGCGGCTACACCTTC. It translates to CASSKAYSTGGPPGGYTF.

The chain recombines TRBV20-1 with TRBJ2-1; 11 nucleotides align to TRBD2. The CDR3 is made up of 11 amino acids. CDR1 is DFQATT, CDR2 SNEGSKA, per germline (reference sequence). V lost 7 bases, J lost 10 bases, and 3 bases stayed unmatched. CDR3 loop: CSGLAGPEQFF. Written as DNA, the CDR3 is TGCAGTGGACTAGCGGGACCCGAGCAGTTCTTC.

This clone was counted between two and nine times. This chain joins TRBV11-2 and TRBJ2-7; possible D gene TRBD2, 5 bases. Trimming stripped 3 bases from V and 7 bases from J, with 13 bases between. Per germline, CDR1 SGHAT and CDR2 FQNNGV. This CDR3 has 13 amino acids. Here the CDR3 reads CASSFGLAGEQYF. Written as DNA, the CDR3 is TGTGCCAGCAGCTTCGGACTTGCCGGGGAGCAGTACTTC.

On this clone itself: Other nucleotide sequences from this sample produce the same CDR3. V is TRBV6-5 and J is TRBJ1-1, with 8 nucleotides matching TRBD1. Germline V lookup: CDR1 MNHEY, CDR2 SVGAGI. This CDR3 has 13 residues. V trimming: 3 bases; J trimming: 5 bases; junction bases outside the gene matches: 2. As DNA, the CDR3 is TGTGCCAGCAGTTATGACAGGGGAACTGAAGCTTTCTTT. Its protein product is CASSYDRGTEAFF.

CDR3 sequence: CASSPPQGWNTEAFF. CDR3 nucleotides: TGTGCCAGCTCACCACCTCAGGGATGGAACACTGAAGCTTTCTTT. The genes are TRBV18 and TRBJ1-1, with D perhaps matching TRBD1 (5 bases). Trimming removed 0 bases from V and 1 base from J, with 9 bases in between. Germline V gene data show CDR1 as KGHSH and CDR2 as LQKENI. The CDR3 consists of 15 residues.

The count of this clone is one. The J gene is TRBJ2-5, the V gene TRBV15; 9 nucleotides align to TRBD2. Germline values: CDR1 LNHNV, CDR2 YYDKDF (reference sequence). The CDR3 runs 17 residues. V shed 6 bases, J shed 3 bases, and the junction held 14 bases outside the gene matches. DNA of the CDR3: TGTGCCACCAGTACCCTAGGCGGGAGGGTCTCGAAAGAGACCCAGTACTTC. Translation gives CATSTLGGRVSKETQYF.

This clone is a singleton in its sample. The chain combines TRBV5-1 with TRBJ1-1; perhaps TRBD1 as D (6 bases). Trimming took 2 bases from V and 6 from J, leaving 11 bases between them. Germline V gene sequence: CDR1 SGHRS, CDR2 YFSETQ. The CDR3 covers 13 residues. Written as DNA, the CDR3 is TGCGCCAGCAGCTTACAGGGTGGAGCTGAAGCTTTCTTT. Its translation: CASSLQGGAEAFF.

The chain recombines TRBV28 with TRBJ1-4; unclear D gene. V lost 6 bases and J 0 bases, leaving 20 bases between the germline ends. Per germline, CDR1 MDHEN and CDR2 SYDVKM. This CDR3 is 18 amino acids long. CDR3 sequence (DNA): TGTGCCAGCAGGTCGGGCAGCTGGGGAGTGGCAACTAATGAAAAACTGTTTTTT. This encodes CASRSGSWGVATNEKLFF.

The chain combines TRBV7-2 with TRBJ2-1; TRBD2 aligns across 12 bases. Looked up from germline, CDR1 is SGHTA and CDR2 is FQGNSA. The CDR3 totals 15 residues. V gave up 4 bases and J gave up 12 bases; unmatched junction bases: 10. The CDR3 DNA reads TGTGCCAGCAGCTCTCAGACTAGCGGGAGAGTCGGGCAGTTCTTC. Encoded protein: CASSSQTSGRVGQFF.

CDR3 region: CASRGGGLAGGIGDTQYF. The CDR3 DNA sequence: TGTGCCAGCAGAGGAGGGGGACTAGCGGGAGGGATTGGCGATACGCAGTATTTT. V is TRBV3-1 (or the pseudogene TRBV3-2) and J is TRBJ2-3; TRBD2 aligns across 16 bases. This CDR3 region has 18 residues. Germline trimming cut 6 bases from V and 6 bases from J; bases unmatched to any gene: 12. CDR1 is LGHDT and CDR2 is YNNKEL in the germline V gene (reference sequence).